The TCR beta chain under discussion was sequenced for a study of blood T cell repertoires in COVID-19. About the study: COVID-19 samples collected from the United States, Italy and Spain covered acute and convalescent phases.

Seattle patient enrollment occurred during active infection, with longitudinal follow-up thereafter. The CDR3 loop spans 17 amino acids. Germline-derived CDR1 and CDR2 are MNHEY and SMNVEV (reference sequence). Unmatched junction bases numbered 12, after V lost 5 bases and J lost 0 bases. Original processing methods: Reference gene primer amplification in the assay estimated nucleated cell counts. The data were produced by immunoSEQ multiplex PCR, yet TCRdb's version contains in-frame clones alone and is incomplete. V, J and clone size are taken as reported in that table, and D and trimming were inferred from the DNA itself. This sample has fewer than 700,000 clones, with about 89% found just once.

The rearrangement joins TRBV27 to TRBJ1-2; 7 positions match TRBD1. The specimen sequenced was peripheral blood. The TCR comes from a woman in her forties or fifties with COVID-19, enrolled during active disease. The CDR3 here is CASSVQGGSRANYGYTF. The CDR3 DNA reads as TGTGCCAGCAGTGTCCAGGGGGGCTCACGAGCTAACTATGGCTACACCTTC.